The TCR beta chain described here comes from a study of blood T cell repertoires in COVID-19. TCRdb's copy holds only in-frame clones and misses some; the assay was immunoSEQ multiplex PCR. Altogether some 42,000 clones are present, 85% being singletons, with the ten largest covering less than 15%. The V gene's germline CDR1 is MNHEY and CDR2 SVGAGI. There are 15 residues in the CDR3. V was pared by 7 bases and J by 3 bases, with 8 bases of the junction left unmatched. This receptor was taken from a woman aged 65 to 85 in a cohort sampled during active COVID-19. The rearrangement links TRBV6-5 to TRBJ2-1; 8 bases are shared with TRBD1. The source material was peripheral blood. CDR3 nucleotides: TGTGCCAGCACCAAGACAGGGGCGGTCTACAATGAGCAGTTCTTC. Protein: CASTKTGAVYNEQFF.